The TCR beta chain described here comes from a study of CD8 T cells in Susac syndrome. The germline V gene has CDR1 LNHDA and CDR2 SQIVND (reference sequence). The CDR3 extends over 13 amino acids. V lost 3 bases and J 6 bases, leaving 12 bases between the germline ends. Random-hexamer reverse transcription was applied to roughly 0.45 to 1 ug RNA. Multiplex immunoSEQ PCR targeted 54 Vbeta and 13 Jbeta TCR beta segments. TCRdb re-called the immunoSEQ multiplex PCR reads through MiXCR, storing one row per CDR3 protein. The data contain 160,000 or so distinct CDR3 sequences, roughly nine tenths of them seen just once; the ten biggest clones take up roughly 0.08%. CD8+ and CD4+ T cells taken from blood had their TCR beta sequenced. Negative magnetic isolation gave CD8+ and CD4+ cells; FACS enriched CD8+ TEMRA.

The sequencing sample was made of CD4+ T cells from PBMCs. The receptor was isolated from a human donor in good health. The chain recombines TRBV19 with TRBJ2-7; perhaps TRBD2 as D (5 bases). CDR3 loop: CASSMRAASEQYF. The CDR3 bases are TGTGCCAGTAGTATGAGGGCAGCCTCCGAGCAGTACTTC.